The 19 T cell receptor beta chains listed next were all sequenced from one sample in a study of cytomegalovirus exposure and HLA in healthy donors. Clones were read by immunoSEQ multiplex PCR, and TCRdb kept only the in-frame ones, dropping some. The sample contains 150,000 to 200,000 clones, around nine tenths of which appear only once. Sample: PBMCs. These receptors were taken from a man between 18 and 35 years old in good health and CMV-seropositive.

Details on this clone: One end of the junction fails to match germline, which may point to a read error. The chain links TRBV6-5 to TRBJ2-7; perhaps TRBD2 as D (6 bases). Germline CDR1 and CDR2: MNHEY and SVGAGI. This CDR3 spans 12 amino acids. The CDR3 loop is CASSYSRGSKFF. CDR3 nucleotides: TGTGCCAGCAGTTACTCGCGGGGCTCCAAATTCTTC.

The chain has TRBV2 and TRBJ2-4, with a tentative D call TRBD2 (5 bases). Germline values: CDR1 SNHLY, CDR2 FYNNEI. The length of the CDR3 is 16 residues. V was trimmed by 6 bases and J by 0 bases, leaving 15 bases between them. The CDR3 nucleotides read TGTGCCAGCAGGAATAGCGTCTTGATAGCCAAAAACATTCAGTACTTC. Translation gives CASRNSVLIAKNIQYF.

This chain joins TRBV2 and TRBJ1-4; D is uncertain. The V end lost 4 bases, the J end lost 0 bases, and 15 bases lay between the germline ends. This CDR3 has 17 amino acids. Germline loops: CDR1 SNHLY, CDR2 FYNNEI. The CDR3 region is CASSGIFSSSTNEKLFF. The CDR3 DNA follows: TGTGCCAGCAGTGGCATTTTCAGTAGCTCAACTAATGAAAAACTGTTTTTT.

V gene TRBV6-5 combines with J gene TRBJ2-7; unclear D gene. This CDR3 comprises 11 residues. Trimming removed 7 bases from V and 3 bases from J, with 7 bases in between. CDR1 MNHEY and CDR2 SVGAGI come from the germline V gene. CDR3 sequence: CASTSGYEQYF. The CDR3 DNA follows: TGTGCCAGCACATCCGGCTACGAGCAGTACTTC.

Here the CDR3 reads CATSRSNGETQYF. Here the CDR3 DNA reads TGTGCCACCAGCAGATCGAACGGGGAGACCCAGTACTTC. This chain connects TRBV15 to TRBJ2-5; D is unclear. V lost 2 bases to trimming and J lost 5 bases, with 9 bases between them. Germline lookup yields CDR1 LNHNV and CDR2 YYDKDF (reference sequence). CDR3 length: 13 residues.

The chain is built from TRBV5-1 and TRBJ2-7; 9 bases align to TRBD2. The CDR3 runs 16 residues. J gave up 5 bases and V 0 bases, and 9 bases lay outside the gene matches. Germline V gene sequence: CDR1 SGHRS, CDR2 YFSETQ. CDR3 in amino acids: CASSLGSGRVIDEQYF. The CDR3 coding sequence is TGCGCCAGCAGCTTGGGTAGCGGGAGAGTTATCGACGAGCAGTACTTC.

DNA of the CDR3: TGTGCCAGCAGCCAGCGGGCGGGAGCCACAGATACGCAGTATTTT. Encoded protein: CASSQRAGATDTQYF. This rearrangement joins TRBV6-5 to TRBJ2-3; 7 bases map to TRBD2. V lost 6 bases and J lost 2; bases outside the gene matches: 8. Germline assignment: CDR1 MNHEY and CDR2 SVGAGI. This CDR3 is 15 amino acids long.

The chain links TRBV11-3 to TRBJ2-7, with TRBD2 matching 7 bases. This CDR3 is 12 amino acids long. The V gene's germline CDR1 is SGHNT and CDR2 YENEEA. V dropped 4 bases and J dropped 10; count of bases not matched to a gene: 7. The CDR3 DNA sequence: TGTGCCAGCAGCTCCTCGAGCGGGGCCCAGTACTTC. It specifies CASSSSSGAQYF.

V usage is TRBV20-1 and J usage is TRBJ2-7, with unresolved D. The CDR3 is made up of 11 amino acids. Germline-derived CDR1 and CDR2 are DFQATT and SNEGSKA (reference sequence). V was trimmed by 6 bases and J by 6 bases, leaving 12 bases between them. The CDR3 sequence is CSAYRDTEQYF. The CDR3 DNA is TGCAGTGCCTACCGCGATACCGAGCAGTACTTC.

The CDR3 is CASRPLSGPISSYNEQFF. In DNA form, the CDR3 reads TGTGCCAGCAGGCCTCTCTCTGGGCCGATTTCGTCCTACAATGAGCAGTTCTTC. This chain uses TRBV27 with TRBJ2-1; no clear D gene. Trimming removed 6 bases at V and 1 base at J, with 22 bases between. Per germline, CDR1 MNHEY and CDR2 SMNVEV (reference sequence). This CDR3 has 18 residues.

In nucleotides, the CDR3 is TGTGCTAGTGCCTCCGGGACAGGGAGGGTTCAGCCCCAGCATTTT. Protein product: CASASGTGRVQPQHF. This sequence joins TRBV12-5 and TRBJ1-5; 9 bases map to TRBD1. Germline CDR1 reads LGHNT; CDR2 reads FRNRAP. Trimming took 7 bases from V and 6 from J; bases not matched to a gene: 10. The CDR3 is made up of 15 amino acids.

The V call is TRBV7-9, the J call TRBJ1-2, with 8 bases aligning to TRBD1. Germline V CDR1 and CDR2: SEHNR, FQNEAQ (reference sequence). This CDR3 has 14 residues. V dropped 5 bases and J dropped 4; count of bases not matched to a gene: 6. The CDR3 is CASSPAGTGYGYTF. The CDR3 nucleotides read TGTGCCAGCAGCCCAGCCGGGACAGGCTATGGCTACACCTTC.

The chain joins TRBV7-2 to TRBJ1-2; 10 nucleotides agree with TRBD1. Germline V gives CDR1 SGHTA, CDR2 FQGNSA. CDR3 length: 13 amino acids. V lost 6 bases to trimming and J lost 8 bases; unmatched junction nucleotides: 6. This CDR3 reads CASSTGQGGGYTF. The CDR3 bases are TGTGCCAGCAGTACCGGACAGGGGGGGGGCTACACCTTC.

This chain connects TRBV7-9 to TRBJ2-7, with D unclear. The ends were cut back, 3 bases at V and 3 bases at J, with 12 bases in the middle. CDR1 and CDR2 (germline): SEHNR, FQNEAQ (reference sequence). The CDR3 sequence is 14 residues long. CDR3 DNA sequence: TGTGCCAGCAGCTTGGTAGAAACCCACTACGAGCAGTACTTC. Translation gives CASSLVETHYEQYF.

This clone has just a few counts. V usage is TRBV5-1 and J usage is TRBJ2-2, with 8 bases aligning to TRBD1. Germline V gene lookup returns CDR1 SGHRS and CDR2 YFSETQ. Trimming at V came to 1 base and at J to 6 bases, leaving 5 bases not matched to a gene. The CDR3 is 15 residues long. The CDR3 sequence: CASSLWAGGPGELFF. The CDR3 nucleotides are TGCGCCAGCAGCTTGTGGGCAGGGGGCCCCGGGGAGCTGTTTTTT.

The chain joins TRBV15 to TRBJ1-4; TRBD1 aligns across 10 bases. Per the germline V gene, CDR1 is LNHNV and CDR2 is YYDKDF (reference sequence). The CDR3 is made up of 15 amino acids. V gave up 0 bases and J gave up 8 bases; unmatched junction bases: 3. The CDR3 sequence is CATSRDGQGDEKLFF. CDR3 in DNA: TGTGCCACCAGCAGAGATGGACAGGGGGACGAAAAACTGTTTTTT.

The rearrangement uses TRBV18 and TRBJ1-2; D not certain. Germline V gives CDR1 KGHSH, CDR2 LQKENI. The CDR3 covers 14 residues. V gave up 2 bases and J gave up 8 bases, with 15 bases separating them. CDR3 DNA sequence: TGTGCCAGCTCACCAGAGAGATCCGGCGGCGGCTACACCTTC. Protein sequence: CASSPERSGGGYTF.

In the case of this clone: Other nucleotide sequences in the sample specify the same CDR3. This chain links TRBV9 with TRBJ1-1; 9 bases agree with TRBD1. The germline V gene encodes CDR1 SGDLS and CDR2 YYNGEE. The ends lost 4 bases at V and 1 base at J; junction bases unmatched: 2. This CDR3 contains 14 residues. CDR3: CASSPGQGNTEAFF. CDR3 coding DNA: TGTGCCAGCAGCCCGGGACAGGGGAACACTGAAGCTTTCTTT.

The V call is TRBV6-6, the J call TRBJ2-5, with 7 bases matching TRBD2. Germline lookup yields CDR1 MNHNY and CDR2 SVGAGI (reference sequence). The CDR3 covers 12 residues. The V gene end was trimmed by 6 bases and the J gene end by 3 bases; junction bases not matched to a gene: 1. CDR3 region: CASRGREETQYF. CDR3 DNA: TGTGCCAGCAGGGGGAGGGAAGAGACCCAGTACTTC.